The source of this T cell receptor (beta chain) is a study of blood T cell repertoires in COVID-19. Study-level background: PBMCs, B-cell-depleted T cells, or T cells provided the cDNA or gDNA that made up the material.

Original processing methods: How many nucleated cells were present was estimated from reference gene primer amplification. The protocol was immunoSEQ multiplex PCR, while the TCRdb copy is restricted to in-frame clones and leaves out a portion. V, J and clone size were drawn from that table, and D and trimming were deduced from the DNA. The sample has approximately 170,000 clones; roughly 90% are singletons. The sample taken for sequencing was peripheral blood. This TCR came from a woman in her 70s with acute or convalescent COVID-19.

CDR3 nucleotide sequence: TGCGCCAGCAGCTTGGCCGGACAGGGGTCCTACAATGAGCAGTTCTTC. Protein product: CASSLAGQGSYNEQFF. This rearrangement joins TRBV5-1 to TRBJ2-1; 9 bases fit TRBD1. Germline CDR1 reads SGHRS; CDR2 reads YFSETQ. V lost 0 bases to trimming and J lost 1 base; unmatched junction nucleotides: 2. The CDR3 covers 16 residues.